The clone carrying this T cell receptor beta chain has just a few counts. TCRdb fed the RT-PCR reads into MiXCR, producing one record per CDR3 protein. The sample holds some 520,000 distinct CDR3 sequences, 15% to 20% seen once. These data belong to a study of response to subunit inactivated influenza vaccine. The germline gives CDR1 SNHLY, CDR2 FYNNEI. This CDR3 region has 16 residues. Trimming stripped 5 bases from V and 4 bases from J, with 19 bases between. This receptor was identified in a man aged 50-75 years who received an inactivated influenza vaccine. Sequenced material: CD4+ T cells sorted from PBMCs, taken around 25 months after vaccination. The V call is TRBV2, the J call TRBJ2-3, with D perhaps TRBD2 (6 bases). The DNA for the CDR3 is TGTGCCAGCAGTTTCGGCGGCGGGACGTTCTCAGATACGCAGTATTTT. This encodes CASSFGGGTFSDTQYF.